The 9 T cell receptor beta chains presented below share a single source sample, sequenced in a study of Tregs in tolerant kidney transplant recipients. These receptors' targets are unknown. TCRdb keeps only in-frame clones here, not all; method: immunoSEQ multiplex PCR. The repertoire holds 30,000 or so clones, with over 65% as singletons. The sequenced material came from Tregs from blood cultured with allogeneic cells. The receptors were gathered from a human donor in good health.

The CDR3 loop is CASSFFFRTGIGEQYF. The CDR3 coding sequence is TGTGCCAGCAGTTTTTTCTTCAGGACAGGGATCGGCGAGCAGTACTTC. The V gene is TRBV28, the J gene TRBJ2-7, with 8 bases fitting TRBD1. Germline loops: CDR1 MDHEN, CDR2 SYDVKM. V dropped 3 bases and J dropped 6; count of bases not matched to a gene: 13. The CDR3 has 16 residues. Looking up the rest from reference TRBV28 and TRBJ2-7 gives the full variable domain: DVKVTQSSRYLVKRTGEKVFLECVQDMDHENMFWYRQDPGLGLRLIYFSYDVKMKEKGDIPEGYSVSREKKERFSLILESASTNQTSMYLCASSFFFRTGIGEQYFGPGTRLTVT.

This chain links TRBV28 with TRBJ1-2; tentatively, D is TRBD1 (5 bases). The V gene lost 9 bases and the J gene lost 6 bases, with 17 bases spanning the gap. The CDR3 is 13 residues long. CDR1 is MDHEN and CDR2 is SYDVKM in the germline V gene. CDR3: CASSWGSVNGYTF. CDR3 in DNA: TGTGCCAGTAGCTGGGGGAGCGTGAATGGCTACACCTTC.

This rearrangement joins TRBV7-2 to TRBJ2-7, with TRBD1 identical over 8 bases. Germline lookup yields CDR1 SGHTA and CDR2 FQGNSA. Trimming removed 5 bases from V and 6 bases from J; junction bases left unmatched: 9. The CDR3 totals 14 residues. CDR3 sequence reads: CASSLTTGVGEQYF. CDR3 bases: TGTGCCAGCAGCCTGACGACAGGGGTGGGCGAGCAGTACTTC.

J is TRBJ2-5 and V is TRBV6-5; D is perhaps TRBD2 (6 bases). The CDR3 length is 15 residues. V dropped 7 bases and J dropped 1 base, with 16 bases sitting between them. From germline, CDR1 is MNHEY and CDR2 SVGAGI. As DNA, the CDR3 is TGTGCCAGCAACTATCCCGGGGGAATCCAAGAGACCCAGTACTTC. This gives the protein CASNYPGGIQETQYF.

The chain is built from TRBV5-1 and TRBJ1-2; 8 bases map to TRBD1. The CDR3 loop spans 13 amino acids. J was trimmed by 8 bases and V by 5 bases; bases with no gene match: 8. Germline V CDR1 and CDR2: SGHRS, YFSETQ. The chain's CDR3 is CASRPGQGGGYTF. The DNA for the CDR3 is TGCGCCAGCAGGCCAGGACAGGGAGGCGGCTACACCTTC.

V and J are TRBV11-3 and TRBJ2-7; D gene ambiguous. This CDR3 is built from 13 residues. V shed 1 base and J shed 7 bases, with 11 bases lying between them. Germline V gene sequence: CDR1 SGHNT, CDR2 YENEEA. The CDR3 region is CASSLVSVGEQYF. CDR3 DNA: TGTGCCAGCAGCTTAGTTTCAGTTGGGGAGCAGTACTTC.

The V and J genes are TRBV21-1 and TRBJ1-1. TRBV21-1 represents a pseudogene. The CDR3 is made up of 15 amino acids. The chain's CDR3 is CASSKAQVTRTEAFF. DNA of the CDR3: TGTGCCAGCAGCAAAGCCCAGGTTACGAGGACTGAAGCTTTCTTT.

CDR3 DNA: TGTGCCAGCAGTACTATAATACAGGGTTTGGATGGCTACACCTTC. Its translation: CASSTIIQGLDGYTF. The chain couples TRBV2 to TRBJ1-2; a possible D gene is TRBD1 (6 bases). CDR1 SNHLY and CDR2 FYNNEI come from the germline V gene. The ends were cut back, 5 bases at V and 6 bases at J, with 19 bases in the middle. This CDR3 contains 15 residues.

The rearrangement uses TRBV5-1 and TRBJ1-3; no clear D gene. V was clipped by 0 bases and J by 9 bases, with 10 bases between them. The CDR3 spans 13 residues. Germline CDR1 reads SGHRS; CDR2 reads YFSETQ. CDR3 sequence reads: CASSLEGVSTIYF. CDR3 coding DNA: TGCGCCAGCAGCTTGGAGGGAGTCAGCACCATATATTTT. Together with reference TRBV5-1 and TRBJ1-3, the CDR3 gives the full variable domain: KAGVTQTPRYLIKTRGQQVTLSCSPISGHRSVSWYQQTPGQGLQFLFEYFSETQRNKGNFPGRFSGRQFSNSRSEMNVSTLELGDSALYLCASSLEGVSTIYFGEGSWLTVV.